Below are 20 T cell receptor beta chains sequenced from a single sample in a study of cytomegalovirus exposure and HLA in healthy donors. PCR involved 60 Vbeta and 13 Jbeta primers. Profiling relied on immunoSEQ multiplex PCR, and the TCRdb table lists in-frame clones only, not all of them. The repertoire includes some 190,000 clones, roughly four fifths of them detected once, and about 1.7% sits in the top ten. Sequencing was performed on PBMCs. These receptors all stem from a man younger than 30 in good health and CMV-seronegative.

V gene TRBV6-5 combines with J gene TRBJ1-2; D is possibly TRBD1 (6 bases). Per the germline V gene, CDR1 is MNHEY and CDR2 is SVGAGI. With 0 bases removed from V and 5 bases from J, the gap between germline ends came to 13 bases. The CDR3 runs 15 residues. Written as DNA, the CDR3 is TGTGCCAGCAGTTACTCGATTACCAGGGGATATGGCTACACCTTC. Translation: CASSYSITRGYGYTF.

The chain links TRBV11-2 to TRBJ2-7; 13 bases align to TRBD2. Germline V gene data show CDR1 as SGHAT and CDR2 as FQNNGV. J gave up 7 bases and V 6 bases, and 6 bases lay outside the gene matches. The CDR3 runs to 14 residues. This CDR3 is CASRRLAGGREQYF. The CDR3 DNA reads as TGTGCCAGCAGGCGACTAGCGGGAGGACGTGAGCAGTACTTC.

V gene TRBV9 combines with J gene TRBJ2-2; D remains ambiguous. Between the trimmed V and J ends, which lost 6 bases and 5 bases, there was a span of 11 bases. CDR1 is SGDLS, CDR2 YYNGEE, per germline. This CDR3 is 13 amino acids long. CDR3 in amino acids: CASTLDLTGELFF. As DNA, the CDR3 is TGTGCCAGCACTCTAGACCTAACCGGGGAGCTGTTTTTT.

This clone was observed a single time. V is TRBV7-8 and J is TRBJ1-1; the match to TRBD1 covers 7 bases. From germline, CDR1 is SGHVS and CDR2 FQNEAQ. V lost 2 bases and J lost 0; bases outside the gene matches: 9. The CDR3 length is 17 residues. For the CDR3, the DNA is TGTGCCAGCAGCTTACCCCGATTGACAGGGTTGAACACTGAAGCTTTCTTT. This gives the protein CASSLPRLTGLNTEAFF. The whole variable domain, filled in from reference TRBV7-8 and TRBJ1-1, reads GAGVSQSPRYKVAKRGQDVALRCDPISGHVSLFWYQQALGQGPEFLTYFQNEAQLDKSGLPSDRFFAERPEGSVSTLKIQRTQQEDSAVYLCASSLPRLTGLNTEAFFGQGTRLTVV.

The chain uses TRBV30 and TRBJ2-1, with TRBD2 identical over 15 bases. The CDR3 totals 16 residues. Germline V CDR1 and CDR2: GTSNPN, SVGIG (reference sequence). Trimming cost V 2 bases and J 7 bases; bases outside gene matches: 6. CDR3 loop: CAWSSRTSGRVNEQFF. DNA for the CDR3: TGTGCCTGGAGTTCCAGGACTAGCGGGAGGGTGAATGAGCAGTTCTTC.

The V and J genes are TRBV9 and TRBJ2-5; 9 bases line up with TRBD1. CDR1 and CDR2 (germline): SGDLS, YYNGEE. J gave up 2 bases and V 4 bases, and 3 bases lay outside the gene matches. The CDR3 consists of 14 residues. The DNA of the CDR3 is TGTGCCAGCAGCATCGGGACAGGGCAAGAGACCCAGTACTTC. This sequence encodes CASSIGTGQETQYF.

CDR3 nucleotides: TGTGCCATCAGTGAGCCGGGACAGGGGGATGAGGAGCAGTACTTC. Amino acids: CAISEPGQGDEEQYF. The rearrangement links TRBV10-3 to TRBJ2-7; 11 bases match TRBD1. Unmatched junction bases numbered 7, after V lost 2 bases and J lost 7 bases. The germline V gene has CDR1 ENHRY and CDR2 SYGVKD. The CDR3 contains 15 residues.

This clone is a singleton in its sample. CDR3 in DNA: TGTGCCAGCAGCTTGGCACAGGGGCCGACTTCACCCCTCCACTTT. Its translation is CASSLAQGPTSPLHF. This chain joins TRBV5-4 and TRBJ1-6; TRBD1 matches 7 bases. The germline gives CDR1 SGHNT, CDR2 YYREEE (reference sequence). Unmatched junction bases numbered 6, after V lost 0 bases and J lost 9 bases. This CDR3 has 15 amino acids.

The chain is built from TRBV5-4 and TRBJ2-7, with 13 bases that match TRBD2. Trimming took 3 bases from V and 1 from J; bases not matched to a gene: 7. The CDR3 totals 17 residues. Germline-derived CDR1 and CDR2 are SGHNT and YYREEE (reference sequence). CDR3 loop: CASSSLGTSGTSYEQYF. CDR3 sequence (DNA): TGTGCCAGCAGCTCCCTGGGGACTAGCGGGACTTCCTACGAGCAGTACTTC.

Points on this clone: The junction does not match germline at one end; this may be a read error. This chain joins TRBV7-9 and TRBJ2-1, with 12 bases identical to TRBD1. The CDR3 spans 15 residues. The germline CDR1 and CDR2 sequences are SEHNR and FQNEAQ (reference sequence). The CDR3 reads CSSSPPGQGAGSQFF. In DNA form, the CDR3 reads TGTTCCAGCAGCCCACCGGGACAGGGGGCGGGTTCCCAGTTCTTC. The variable domain in full, with the rest retrieved from reference TRBV7-9 and TRBJ2-1, is DTGVSQNPRHKITKRGQNVTFRCDPISEHNRLYWYRQTLGQGPEFLTYFQNEAQLEKSRLLSDRFSAERPKGSFSTLEIQRTEQGDSAMYLCSSSPPGQGAGSQFFGPGTRLTVL.

The chain carries TRBV7-2 and TRBJ2-5; D is possibly TRBD2 (5 bases). The CDR3 is 14 amino acids. The germline V and J ends were trimmed by 1 base and 4 bases, with 10 bases remaining between them. CDR1 and CDR2 (germline): SGHTA, FQGNSA. The CDR3, as DNA: TGTGCCAGCAGCTTAGAGTTGGGGAGAGAGACCCAGTACTTC. It codes for CASSLELGRETQYF.

This chain joins TRBV28 and TRBJ2-3; 9 bases map to TRBD1. Germline V gene lookup returns CDR1 MDHEN and CDR2 SYDVKM. The CDR3 consists of 15 residues. V lost 6 bases, J lost 2 bases, and 6 bases stayed unmatched. The CDR3: CASRTGTGSTDTQYF. DNA of the CDR3: TGTGCCAGCAGGACAGGGACAGGGTCCACAGATACGCAGTATTTT.

The chain links TRBV11-3 to TRBJ1-1; D unclear. Trimming removed 1 base at V and 0 bases at J, with 6 bases between. CDR1 SGHNT and CDR2 YENEEA come from the germline V gene. This CDR3 spans 14 amino acids. In DNA form, the CDR3 reads TGTGCCAGCAGCTTAGGAGGCATGAACACTGAAGCTTTCTTT. Translated: CASSLGGMNTEAFF. Supplemented by reference TRBV11-3 and TRBJ1-1, the full variable domain reads EAGVVQSPRYKIIEKKQPVAFWCNPISGHNTLYWYLQNLGQGPELLIRYENEEAVDDSQLPKDRFSAERLKGVDSTLKIQPAELGDSAVYLCASSLGGMNTEAFFGQGTRLTVV.

The chain combines TRBV2 with TRBJ1-2; the D is unclear. Germline V lookup: CDR1 SNHLY, CDR2 FYNNEI. The CDR3 length is 14 residues. Deletions cut 3 bases from V and 4 bases from J, with 12 bases between. The CDR3 DNA follows: TGTGCCAGCAGTGAGGAAAGGAGAACCTATGGCTACACCTTC. Translating it yields CASSEERRTYGYTF.

This chain links TRBV9 with TRBJ2-6; D perhaps matches TRBD1 (5 bases). This CDR3 comprises 16 residues. In germline, CDR1 is SGDLS, CDR2 YYNGEE. V lost 5 bases, J lost 0 bases, and 12 bases lay in between. The CDR3: CASSPQGYSGANVLTF. CDR3 coding DNA: TGTGCCAGCAGTCCTCAGGGTTACTCTGGGGCCAACGTCCTGACTTTC.

The rearrangement joins TRBV9 to TRBJ1-2, with 7 bases fitting TRBD1. CDR3 size: 14 residues. Trimming cost V 4 bases and J 8 bases; bases outside gene matches: 11. Germline V gives CDR1 SGDLS, CDR2 YYNGEE. The CDR3 DNA is TGTGCCAGCAGCCTGACAGGGCTCGCAATGGGCTACACCTTC. It is translated as CASSLTGLAMGYTF.

The genes are TRBV9 and TRBJ2-5; tentatively, D is TRBD2 (6 bases). With 3 bases removed from V and 7 bases from J, the gap between germline ends came to 10 bases. Germline values: CDR1 SGDLS, CDR2 YYNGEE. This CDR3 has 12 residues. This CDR3 is CASSEEGRTQYF. CDR3 bases: TGTGCCAGCAGCGAGGAGGGTCGGACCCAGTACTTC.

This chain links TRBV5-1 with TRBJ1-2; 8 nucleotides align to TRBD1. The CDR3 contains 14 residues. V lost 1 base to trimming and J lost 9 bases; unmatched junction nucleotides: 8. Per germline, CDR1 SGHRS and CDR2 YFSETQ. CDR3 sequence: CASSLSDRGLSYTF. The CDR3 DNA is TGCGCCAGCAGCTTGAGTGACAGGGGTTTGAGCTACACCTTC.

The rearrangement joins TRBV12-5 to TRBJ1-2; 7 nucleotides agree with TRBD1. This CDR3 comprises 16 residues. Losses at the gene ends were 1 base for V and 7 bases for J; bases not matched to a gene: 12. The germline V gene encodes CDR1 LGHNT and CDR2 FRNRAP. This CDR3 reads CASGLDLDRVFGGYTF. For the CDR3, the DNA is TGTGCTAGTGGTTTGGACCTCGACAGGGTATTTGGTGGCTACACCTTC.

The chain has TRBV18 and TRBJ2-7; 8 nucleotides line up with TRBD1. Germline-derived CDR1 and CDR2 are KGHSH and LQKENI. The CDR3 runs 15 residues. The ends lost 5 bases at V and 1 base at J; junction bases unmatched: 7. The CDR3 reads CASSTTTGASYEQYF. The DNA of the CDR3 is TGTGCCAGCTCAACCACGACAGGGGCGTCCTACGAGCAGTACTTC.